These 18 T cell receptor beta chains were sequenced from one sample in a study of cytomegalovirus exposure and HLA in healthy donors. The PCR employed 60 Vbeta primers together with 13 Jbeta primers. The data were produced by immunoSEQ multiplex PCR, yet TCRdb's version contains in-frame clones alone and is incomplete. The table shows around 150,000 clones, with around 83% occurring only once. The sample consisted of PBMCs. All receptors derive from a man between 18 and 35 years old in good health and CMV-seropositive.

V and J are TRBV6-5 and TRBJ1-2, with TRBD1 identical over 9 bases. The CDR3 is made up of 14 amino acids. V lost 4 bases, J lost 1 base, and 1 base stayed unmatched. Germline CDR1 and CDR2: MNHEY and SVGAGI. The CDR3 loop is CASSSGQGNYGYTF. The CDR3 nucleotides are TGTGCCAGCAGTTCGGGACAGGGTAACTATGGCTACACCTTC.

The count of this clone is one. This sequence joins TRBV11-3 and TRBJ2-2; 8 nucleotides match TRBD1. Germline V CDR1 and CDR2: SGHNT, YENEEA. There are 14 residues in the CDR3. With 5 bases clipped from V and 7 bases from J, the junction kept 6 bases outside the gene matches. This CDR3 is CASSQRTGGGELFF. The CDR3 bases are TGTGCCAGCAGCCAACGCACAGGGGGCGGGGAGCTGTTTTTT.

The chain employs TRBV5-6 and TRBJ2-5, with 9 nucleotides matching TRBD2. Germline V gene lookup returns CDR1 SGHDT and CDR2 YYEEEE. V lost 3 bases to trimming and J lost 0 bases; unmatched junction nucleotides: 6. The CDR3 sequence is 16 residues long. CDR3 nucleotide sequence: TGTGCCAGCAGCTCGGCGGTAGCGGGGGACCAAGAGACCCAGTACTTC. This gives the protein CASSSAVAGDQETQYF.

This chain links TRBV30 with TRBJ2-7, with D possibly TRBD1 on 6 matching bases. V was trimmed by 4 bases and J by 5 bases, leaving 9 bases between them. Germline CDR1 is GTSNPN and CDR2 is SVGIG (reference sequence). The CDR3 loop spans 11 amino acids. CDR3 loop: CAWNRVNEQYF. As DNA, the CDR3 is TGTGCCTGGAACAGGGTCAACGAGCAGTACTTC. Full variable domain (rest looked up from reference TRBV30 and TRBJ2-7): SQTIHQWPATLVQPVGSPLSLECTVEGTSNPNLYWYRQAAGRGLQLLFYSVGIGQISSEVPQNLSASRPQDRQFILSSKKLLLSDSGFYLCAWNRVNEQYFGPGTRLTVT.

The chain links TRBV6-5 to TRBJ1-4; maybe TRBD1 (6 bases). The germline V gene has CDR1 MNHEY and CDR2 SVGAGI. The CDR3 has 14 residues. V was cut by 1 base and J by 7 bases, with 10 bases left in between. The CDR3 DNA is TGTGCCAGCAGTTACTGGCAGGGGAGTGAAAAACTGTTTTTT. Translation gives CASSYWQGSEKLFF.

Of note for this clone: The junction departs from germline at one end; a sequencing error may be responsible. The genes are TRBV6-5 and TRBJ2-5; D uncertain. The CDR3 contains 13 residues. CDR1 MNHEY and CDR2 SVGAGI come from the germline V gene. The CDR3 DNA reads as TGTGCCAGCACCCAAGGAAGGCAAGAGGCCCAGTACTTC. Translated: CASTQGRQEAQYF.

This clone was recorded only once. The CDR3 nucleotides are TGTGCCATCAGTGATCACAGGGATTCGGGGGGCTACACCTTC. It is translated as CAISDHRDSGGYTF. This chain joins TRBV10-3 and TRBJ1-2; D is possibly TRBD1 (6 bases). This CDR3 is built from 14 residues. Trimming left V 3 bases short and J 8 bases short, with 16 bases between. The V gene's germline CDR1 is ENHRY and CDR2 SYGVKD.

This chain's CDR3 is CSVAHAGELFF. CDR3 coding DNA: TGCAGCGTTGCCCATGCCGGGGAGCTGTTTTTT. The rearrangement links TRBV29-1 to TRBJ2-2; D is unclear. The CDR3 spans 11 residues. The V gene lost 4 bases and the J gene lost 6 bases, with 6 bases spanning the gap. Germline CDR1 and CDR2: SQVTM and ANQGSEA.

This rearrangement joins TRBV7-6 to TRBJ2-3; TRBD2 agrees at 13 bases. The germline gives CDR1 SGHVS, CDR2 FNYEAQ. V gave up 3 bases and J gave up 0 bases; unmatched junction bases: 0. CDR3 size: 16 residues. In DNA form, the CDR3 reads TGTGCCAGCAGCTTGGGACTAGCGGGGAGCACAGATACGCAGTATTTT. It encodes CASSLGLAGSTDTQYF.

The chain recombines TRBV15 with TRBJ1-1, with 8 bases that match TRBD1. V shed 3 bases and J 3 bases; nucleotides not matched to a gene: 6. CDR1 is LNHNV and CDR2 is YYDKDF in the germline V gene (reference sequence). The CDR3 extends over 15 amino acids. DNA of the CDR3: TGTGCCACCAGCAGGGACAGGGCACTATACACTGAAGCTTTCTTT. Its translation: CATSRDRALYTEAFF.

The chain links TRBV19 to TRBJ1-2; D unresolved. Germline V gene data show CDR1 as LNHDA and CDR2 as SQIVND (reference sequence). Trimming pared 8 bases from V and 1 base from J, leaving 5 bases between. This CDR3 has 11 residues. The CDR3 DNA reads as TGTGCCAGTTCAGATAACTATGGCTACACCTTC. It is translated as CASSDNYGYTF.

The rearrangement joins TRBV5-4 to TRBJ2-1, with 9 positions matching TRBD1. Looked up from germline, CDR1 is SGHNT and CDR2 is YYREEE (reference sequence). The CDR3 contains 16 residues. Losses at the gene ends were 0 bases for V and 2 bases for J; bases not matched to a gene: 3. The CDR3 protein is CASSLVGTGPYNEQFF. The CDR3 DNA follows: TGTGCCAGCAGCTTGGTTGGGACAGGGCCCTACAATGAGCAGTTCTTC.

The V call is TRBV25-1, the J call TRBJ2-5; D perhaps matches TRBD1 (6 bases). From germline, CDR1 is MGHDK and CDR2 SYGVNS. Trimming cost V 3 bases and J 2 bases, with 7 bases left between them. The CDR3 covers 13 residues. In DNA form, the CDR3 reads TGTGCCAGCAGTGAGCAGGGGCAAGAGACCCAGTACTTC. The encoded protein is CASSEQGQETQYF.

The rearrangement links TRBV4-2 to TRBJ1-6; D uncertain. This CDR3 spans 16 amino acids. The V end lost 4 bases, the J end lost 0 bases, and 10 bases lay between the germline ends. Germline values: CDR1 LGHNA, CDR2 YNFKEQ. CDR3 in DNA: TGTGCCAGCAGCCGCGACTCAAGCTCCTATAATTCACCCCTCCACTTT. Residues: CASSRDSSSYNSPLHF.

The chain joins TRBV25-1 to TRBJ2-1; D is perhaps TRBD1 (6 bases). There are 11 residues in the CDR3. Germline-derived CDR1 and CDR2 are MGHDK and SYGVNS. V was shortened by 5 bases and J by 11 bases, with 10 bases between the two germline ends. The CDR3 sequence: CASSPGAQQFF. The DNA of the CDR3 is TGTGCCAGCAGTCCAGGGGCACAGCAGTTCTTC.

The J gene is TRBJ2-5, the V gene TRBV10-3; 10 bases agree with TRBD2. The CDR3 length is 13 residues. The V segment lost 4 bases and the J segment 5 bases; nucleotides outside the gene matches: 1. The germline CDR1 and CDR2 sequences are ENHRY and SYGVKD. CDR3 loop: CAISALAGETQYF. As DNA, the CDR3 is TGTGCCATCAGTGCACTAGCGGGGGAGACCCAGTACTTC.

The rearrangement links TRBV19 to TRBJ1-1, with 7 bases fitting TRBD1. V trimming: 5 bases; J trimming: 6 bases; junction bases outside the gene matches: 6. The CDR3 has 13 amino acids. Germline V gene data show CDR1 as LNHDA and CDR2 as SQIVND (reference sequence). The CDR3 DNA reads TGTGCCAGTAGTGTCCTCGGGACAGCTGAAGCTTTCTTT. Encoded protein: CASSVLGTAEAFF.

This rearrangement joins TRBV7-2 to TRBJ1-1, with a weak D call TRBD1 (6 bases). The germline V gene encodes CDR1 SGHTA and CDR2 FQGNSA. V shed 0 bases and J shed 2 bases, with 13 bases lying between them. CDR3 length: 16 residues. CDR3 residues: CASSLALGHPNTEAFF. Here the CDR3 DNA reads TGTGCCAGCAGCTTAGCGCTGGGACACCCAAACACTGAAGCTTTCTTT.